What follows are 21 T cell receptor beta chains derived from one specimen sequenced in a study of blood T cell repertoires in COVID-19. The protocol was immunoSEQ multiplex PCR, while the TCRdb copy is restricted to in-frame clones and leaves out a portion. The sample records approximately 61,000 clones, about 86% being singletons. The sequenced material came from peripheral blood. Receptors originate from a woman over 75 with active COVID-19.

This chain connects TRBV5-4 to TRBJ2-3; 14 bases are shared with TRBD2. The junction had 6 bases not matched to a gene; V was cut back by 1 base and J by 2 bases. Looked up from germline, CDR1 is SGHNT and CDR2 is YYREEE (reference sequence). The CDR3 is 18 residues long. The CDR3, as DNA: TGTGCCAGCAGCTTGTCGCGGACTAGCGGGGGGCCCACAGATACGCAGTATTTT. It is translated as CASSLSRTSGGPTDTQYF. The full variable domain, its missing parts supplied by reference TRBV5-4 and TRBJ2-3, is ETGVTQSPTHLIKTRGQQVTLRCSSQSGHNTVSWYQQALGQGPQFIFQYYREEENGRGNFPPRFSGLQFPNYSSELNVNALELDDSALYLCASSLSRTSGGPTDTQYFGPGTRLTVL.

The V gene is TRBV28, the J gene TRBJ1-1; 10 nucleotides agree with TRBD1. CDR1 and CDR2 (germline): MDHEN, SYDVKM. V lost 3 bases and J lost 1; bases outside the gene matches: 5. The length of the CDR3 is 16 residues. CDR3 nucleotides: TGTGCCAGCAGTTTTCCGGGACAGGGGAGGAACACTGAAGCTTTCTTT. As protein: CASSFPGQGRNTEAFF. Full variable domain (missing parts from reference TRBV28 and TRBJ1-1): DVKVTQSSRYLVKRTGEKVFLECVQDMDHENMFWYRQDPGLGLRLIYFSYDVKMKEKGDIPEGYSVSREKKERFSLILESASTNQTSMYLCASSFPGQGRNTEAFFGQGTRLTVV.

The chain is built from TRBV5-4 and TRBJ2-5, with TRBD2 matching 7 bases. Germline loops: CDR1 SGHNT, CDR2 YYREEE (reference sequence). This CDR3 region has 15 residues. V was clipped by 5 bases and J by 1 base; unmatched bases: 8. CDR3 region: CASRVLTGGQETQYF. CDR3 DNA sequence: TGTGCCAGCAGGGTGCTGACGGGGGGCCAAGAGACCCAGTACTTC. Full variable domain (rest looked up from reference TRBV5-4 and TRBJ2-5): ETGVTQSPTHLIKTRGQQVTLRCSSQSGHNTVSWYQQALGQGPQFIFQYYREEENGRGNFPPRFSGLQFPNYSSELNVNALELDDSALYLCASRVLTGGQETQYFGPGTRLLVL.

This chain joins TRBV6-2 or TRBV6-3 and TRBJ2-1; 7 nucleotides match TRBD2. Germline V lookup: CDR1 MNHEY, CDR2 SVGEGT. The CDR3 covers 20 residues. V trimming: 2 bases; J trimming: 3 bases; junction bases outside the gene matches: 19. This CDR3 reads CASSYGWAGWGGGVYNEQFF. The CDR3 DNA reads TGTGCCAGCAGTTACGGTTGGGCTGGGTGGGGCGGGGGTGTCTACAATGAGCAGTTCTTC.

This sequence joins TRBV19 and TRBJ2-7, with D maybe TRBD2 (5 bases). V was pared by 6 bases and J by 3 bases, with 15 bases between. The CDR3 is 14 residues long. CDR1 LNHDA and CDR2 SQIVND come from the germline V gene (reference sequence). The CDR3 DNA is TGTGCCAGTAGCTTCCGGGATCCTTTCTACGAGCAGTACTTC. It encodes CASSFRDPFYEQYF.

CDR3 coding DNA: TGTGCCAGCAGCCCCCCGGGTTCTAGCGGGGGGTACGAGCAGTACTTC. Residues: CASSPPGSSGGYEQYF. This chain links TRBV9 with TRBJ2-7; TRBD2 matches 11 bases. Per the germline V gene, CDR1 is SGDLS and CDR2 is YYNGEE. The trim removed 4 bases at V and 4 bases at J, leaving 10 bases unmatched. CDR3 size: 16 residues.

The CDR3 bases are TGTGCCAGCAGCCAACTTCCAGCGGGGGGTAACTACGAGCAGTACTTC. This gives the protein CASSQLPAGGNYEQYF. The gene calls are TRBV4-2 and TRBJ2-7; 9 bases fit TRBD2. Germline V gives CDR1 LGHNA, CDR2 YNFKEQ. V dropped 2 bases and J dropped 3; count of bases not matched to a gene: 8. The length of the CDR3 is 16 residues.

The J gene is TRBJ2-7, the V gene TRBV5-1; D is possibly TRBD1 (6 bases). Germline CDR1 is SGHRS and CDR2 is YFSETQ. CDR3 length: 14 amino acids. V gave up 4 bases and J gave up 4 bases, with 15 bases separating them. The CDR3 DNA sequence: TGCGCCAGCAGCCGACTACAGGGTTTTTACGAGCAGTACTTC. It translates to CASSRLQGFYEQYF.

This clone was recorded once. The chain couples TRBV4-2 to TRBJ2-1; no clear D. CDR3 length: 15 residues. V lost 1 base and J 0 bases, leaving 7 bases between the germline ends. The V gene's germline CDR1 is LGHNA and CDR2 YNFKEQ. CDR3 region: CASSQVDNSYNEQFF. The CDR3 DNA reads as TGTGCCAGCAGCCAAGTAGACAACTCCTACAATGAGCAGTTCTTC.

The gene calls are TRBV28 and TRBJ2-3; D possibly corresponds to TRBD1 (6 bases). The V gene lost 7 bases and the J gene lost 2 bases, with 10 bases spanning the gap. Germline V gene sequence: CDR1 MDHEN, CDR2 SYDVKM. The CDR3 spans 13 residues. The CDR3 protein is CASTDRPTDTQYF. In nucleotides, the CDR3 is TGTGCCAGCACCGACAGGCCCACAGATACGCAGTATTTT. Full variable domain (rest looked up from reference TRBV28 and TRBJ2-3): DVKVTQSSRYLVKRTGEKVFLECVQDMDHENMFWYRQDPGLGLRLIYFSYDVKMKEKGDIPEGYSVSREKKERFSLILESASTNQTSMYLCASTDRPTDTQYFGPGTRLTVL.

The chain carries TRBV7-2 and TRBJ2-1; no reliable D call. The V and J ends lost 5 bases and 7 bases respectively, with 12 bases between them. Per germline, CDR1 SGHTA and CDR2 FQGNSA. The CDR3 sequence is 13 residues long. The CDR3 region is CASSLFGRNEQFF. Here the CDR3 DNA reads TGTGCCAGCAGCCTTTTTGGTAGAAATGAGCAGTTCTTC.

This chain connects TRBV5-5 to TRBJ2-7, with D tentatively TRBD2 (5 bases). Germline-derived CDR1 and CDR2 are SGHKS and YYEKEE (reference sequence). CDR3 size: 15 residues. V was pared by 0 bases and J by 2 bases, with 12 bases between. In nucleotides, the CDR3 is TGTGCCAGCAGCTTGGCCGGGGTCGGGGCCTACGAGCAGTACTTC. Translating gives CASSLAGVGAYEQYF.

Here the CDR3 DNA reads TGTGCCAGCCAGAGGGACAGCAACACTGAAGCTTTCTTT. Translation gives CASQRDSNTEAFF. This chain links TRBV18 with TRBJ1-1; 7 positions match TRBD1. The CDR3 sequence is 13 residues long. Germline V gives CDR1 KGHSH, CDR2 LQKENI. The V segment lost 8 bases and the J segment 2 bases; nucleotides outside the gene matches: 5.

The rearrangement links TRBV9 to TRBJ2-1, with TRBD1 matching 9 bases. With V trimmed by 4 bases and J by 8 bases, 7 bases remained unmatched. Germline V gene lookup returns CDR1 SGDLS and CDR2 YYNGEE. The CDR3 loop spans 14 amino acids. The CDR3 protein is CASSPRDRDDEQFF. The CDR3 DNA reads as TGTGCCAGCAGCCCCCGGGACAGGGATGATGAGCAGTTCTTC. Complete variable domain (other parts from reference TRBV9 and TRBJ2-1): DSGVTQTPKHLITATGQRVTLRCSPRSGDLSVYWYQQSLDQGLQFLIQYYNGEERAKGNILERFSAQQFPDLHSELNLSSLELGDSALYFCASSPRDRDDEQFFGPGTRLTVL.

This clone was counted a few times. V usage is TRBV6-6 and J usage is TRBJ1-1; possible D gene TRBD1, 5 bases. Trimming pared 6 bases from V and 10 bases from J, leaving 12 bases between. The germline V gene has CDR1 MNHNY and CDR2 SVGAGI (reference sequence). The CDR3 has 11 amino acids. The CDR3 spells CASSTSGAAFF. CDR3 DNA: TGTGCCAGCAGCACCAGTGGGGCAGCTTTCTTT.

The chain joins TRBV9 to TRBJ2-1; maybe TRBD2 (6 bases). The V end was cut by 4 bases, the J end by 8 bases, with 13 bases between. This CDR3 contains 13 residues. CDR1 is SGDLS and CDR2 is YYNGEE in the germline V gene. In DNA form, the CDR3 reads TGTGCCAGCAGCTTGCGGACGGGGGATGAGCAGTTCTTC. Its translation: CASSLRTGDEQFF.

This clone was seen once. This chain joins TRBV11-2 and TRBJ1-2; the D gene is possibly TRBD1 (6 bases). The CDR3 runs 15 residues. CDR1 is SGHAT, CDR2 FQNNGV, per germline. Trimming removed 0 bases from V and 3 bases from J, with 11 bases in between. The CDR3 protein is CASSLDQDRYYGYTF. CDR3 DNA sequence: TGTGCCAGCAGCTTAGATCAGGACAGATACTATGGCTACACCTTC.

This chain connects TRBV18 to TRBJ2-3; 9 positions agree with TRBD2. With V trimmed by 6 bases and J by 2 bases, 9 bases remained unmatched. The CDR3 sequence is 16 residues long. Germline CDR1 is KGHSH and CDR2 is LQKENI. CDR3 sequence reads: CASSLLAGGTTDTQYF. Written as DNA, the CDR3 is TGTGCCAGCTCGTTGCTTGCGGGGGGGACCACAGATACGCAGTATTTT.

V is TRBV7-3 and J is TRBJ2-4, with D possibly TRBD2 on 6 matching bases. Germline loops: CDR1 SGHTA, CDR2 FQGTGA. The CDR3 length is 13 residues. V lost 1 base and J 9 bases, leaving 10 bases between the germline ends. The CDR3 region is CASSLRAEGIQYF. The CDR3 bases are TGTGCCAGCAGCTTAAGGGCGGAGGGCATTCAGTACTTC.

The V call is TRBV11-3, the J call TRBJ2-2; D is possibly TRBD1 (6 bases). There are 15 residues in the CDR3. The ends were cut back, 5 bases at V and 5 bases at J, with 15 bases in the middle. Looked up from germline, CDR1 is SGHNT and CDR2 is YENEEA. The CDR3 sequence is CASSRGGFETGELFF. In nucleotides, the CDR3 is TGTGCCAGCAGCCGAGGGGGATTTGAGACCGGGGAGCTGTTTTTT.

This rearrangement joins TRBV30 to TRBJ1-5; D is unresolved. Germline CDR1 reads GTSNPN; CDR2 reads SVGIG (reference sequence). The V gene lost 1 base and the J gene lost 3 bases, with 7 bases spanning the gap. The CDR3 consists of 13 residues. CDR3 bases: TGTGCCTGGAGTGGGCCTTTCAATCAGCCCCAGCATTTT. As protein: CAWSGPFNQPQHF. The variable domain in full, completed from reference TRBV30 and TRBJ1-5, reads SQTIHQWPATLVQPVGSPLSLECTVEGTSNPNLYWYRQAAGRGLQLLFYSVGIGQISSEVPQNLSASRPQDRQFILSSKKLLLSDSGFYLCAWSGPFNQPQHFGDGTRLSIL.